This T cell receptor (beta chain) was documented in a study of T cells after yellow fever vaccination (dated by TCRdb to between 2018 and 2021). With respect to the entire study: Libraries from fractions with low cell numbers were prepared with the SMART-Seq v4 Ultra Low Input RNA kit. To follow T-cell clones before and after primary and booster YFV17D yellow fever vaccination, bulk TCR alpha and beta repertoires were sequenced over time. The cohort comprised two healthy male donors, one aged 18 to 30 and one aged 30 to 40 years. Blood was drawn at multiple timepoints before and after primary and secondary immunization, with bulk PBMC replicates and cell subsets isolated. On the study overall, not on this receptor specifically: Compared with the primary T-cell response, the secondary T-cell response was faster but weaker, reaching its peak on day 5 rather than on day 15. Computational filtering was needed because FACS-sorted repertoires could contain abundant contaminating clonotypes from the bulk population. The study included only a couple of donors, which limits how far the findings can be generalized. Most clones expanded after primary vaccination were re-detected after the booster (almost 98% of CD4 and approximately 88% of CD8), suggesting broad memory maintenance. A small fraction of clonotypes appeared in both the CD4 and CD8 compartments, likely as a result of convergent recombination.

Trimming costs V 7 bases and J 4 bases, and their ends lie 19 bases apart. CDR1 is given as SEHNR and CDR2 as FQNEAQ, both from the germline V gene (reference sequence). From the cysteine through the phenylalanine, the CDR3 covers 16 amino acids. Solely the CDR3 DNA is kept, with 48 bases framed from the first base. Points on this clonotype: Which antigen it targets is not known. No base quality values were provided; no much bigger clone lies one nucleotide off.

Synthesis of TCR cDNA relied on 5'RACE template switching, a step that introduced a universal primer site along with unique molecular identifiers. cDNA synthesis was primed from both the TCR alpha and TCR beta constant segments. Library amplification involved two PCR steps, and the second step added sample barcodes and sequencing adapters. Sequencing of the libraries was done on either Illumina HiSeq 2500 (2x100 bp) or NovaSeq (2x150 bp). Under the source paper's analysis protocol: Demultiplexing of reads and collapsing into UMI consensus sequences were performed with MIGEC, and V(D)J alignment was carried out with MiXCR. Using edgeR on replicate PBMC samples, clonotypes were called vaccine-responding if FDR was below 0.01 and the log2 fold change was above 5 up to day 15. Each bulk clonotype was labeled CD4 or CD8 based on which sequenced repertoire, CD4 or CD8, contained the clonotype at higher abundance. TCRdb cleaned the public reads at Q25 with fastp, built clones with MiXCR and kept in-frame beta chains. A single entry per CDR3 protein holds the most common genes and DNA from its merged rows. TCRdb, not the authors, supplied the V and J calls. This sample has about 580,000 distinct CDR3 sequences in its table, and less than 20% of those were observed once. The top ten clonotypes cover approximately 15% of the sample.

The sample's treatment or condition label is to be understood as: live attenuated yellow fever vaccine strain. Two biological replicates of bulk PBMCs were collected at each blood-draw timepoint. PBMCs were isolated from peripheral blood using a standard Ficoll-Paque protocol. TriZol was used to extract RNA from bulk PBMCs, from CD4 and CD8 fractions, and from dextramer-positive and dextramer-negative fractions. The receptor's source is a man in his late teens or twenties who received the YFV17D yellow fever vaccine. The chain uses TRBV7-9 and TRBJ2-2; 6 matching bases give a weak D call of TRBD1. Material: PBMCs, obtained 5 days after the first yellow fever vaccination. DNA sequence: TGTGCCAGCACCGATAATACAGGGTCGGGCACCGGGGAGCTGTTTTTT. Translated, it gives CASTDNTGSGTGELFF.